The sequence of this T cell receptor (beta chain) was determined in a study of cytomegalovirus exposure and HLA in healthy donors. Study-wide findings and caveats: Reportedly, diagnosis of cytomegalovirus status by the classifier showed high specificity and sensitivity. Serostatus for CMV was the only available immune exposure information. Most of the TCR beta V segments (in an earlier analysis) were productive either about 87% or about 30% of the time.

The PCR had 60 Vbeta and 13 Jbeta primers. Sequencing used immunoSEQ multiplex PCR; TCRdb keeps in-frame clones, though not all of them. Of about 120,000 clones listed, roughly 80% are singletons. CDR1 GTSNPN and CDR2 SVGIG come from the germline V gene (reference sequence). The CDR3 spans 11 residues. V shed 5 bases, J shed 9 bases, and the junction held 5 bases outside the gene matches. As to this clone: Its target is unknown.

Sequencing was performed on PBMCs. This chain joins TRBV30 and TRBJ2-3; 7 nucleotides line up with TRBD1. This clonotype was sampled from a woman aged 25 to 39 in good health and CMV-seropositive. The CDR3: CAWGTGATQYF. The CDR3 bases are TGTGCCTGGGGAACAGGGGCAACGCAGTATTTT.